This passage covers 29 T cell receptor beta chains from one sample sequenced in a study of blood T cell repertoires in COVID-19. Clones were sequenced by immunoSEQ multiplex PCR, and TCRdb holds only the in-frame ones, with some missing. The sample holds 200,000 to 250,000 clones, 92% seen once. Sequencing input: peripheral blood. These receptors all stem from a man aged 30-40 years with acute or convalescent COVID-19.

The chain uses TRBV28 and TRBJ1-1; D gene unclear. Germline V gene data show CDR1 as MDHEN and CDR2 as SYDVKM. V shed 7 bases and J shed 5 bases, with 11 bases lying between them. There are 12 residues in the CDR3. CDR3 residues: CASTLRGTEAFF. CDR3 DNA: TGTGCCAGCACCCTCAGAGGGACTGAAGCTTTCTTT.

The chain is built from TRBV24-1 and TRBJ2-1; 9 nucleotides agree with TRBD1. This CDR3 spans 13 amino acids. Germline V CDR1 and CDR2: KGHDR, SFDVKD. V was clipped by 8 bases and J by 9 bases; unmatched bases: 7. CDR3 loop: CATMYGQGIEQFF. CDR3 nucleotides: TGTGCCACCATGTACGGACAGGGGATTGAGCAGTTCTTC.

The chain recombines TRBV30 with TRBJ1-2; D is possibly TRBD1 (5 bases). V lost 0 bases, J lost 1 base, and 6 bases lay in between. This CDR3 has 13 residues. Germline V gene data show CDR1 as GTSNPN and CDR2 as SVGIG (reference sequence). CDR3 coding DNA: TGTGCCTGGAGTGTACAGGATAACTATGGCTACACCTTC. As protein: CAWSVQDNYGYTF.

CDR3 DNA: TGTGCCAGCAGTTTATTGCGGCGGCGGAATTACGAGCAGTACTTC. This sequence encodes CASSLLRRRNYEQYF. This sequence joins TRBV27 and TRBJ2-7; D is unresolved. V lost 1 base and J lost 4, with 14 bases in between. The CDR3 length is 15 residues. The germline V gene has CDR1 MNHEY and CDR2 SMNVEV (reference sequence).

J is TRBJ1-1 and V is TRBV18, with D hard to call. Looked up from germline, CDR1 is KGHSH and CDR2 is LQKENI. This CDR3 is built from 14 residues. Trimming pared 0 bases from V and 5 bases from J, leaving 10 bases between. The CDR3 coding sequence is TGTGCCAGCTCACCACCTTCTTCGGGTACTGAAGCTTTCTTT. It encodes CASSPPSSGTEAFF.

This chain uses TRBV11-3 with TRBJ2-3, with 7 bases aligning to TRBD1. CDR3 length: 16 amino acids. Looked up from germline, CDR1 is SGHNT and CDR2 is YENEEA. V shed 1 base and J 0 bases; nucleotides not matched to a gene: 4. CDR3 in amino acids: CASSLGTGLSTDTQYF. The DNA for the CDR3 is TGTGCCAGCAGCTTAGGGACAGGACTTAGCACAGATACGCAGTATTTT.

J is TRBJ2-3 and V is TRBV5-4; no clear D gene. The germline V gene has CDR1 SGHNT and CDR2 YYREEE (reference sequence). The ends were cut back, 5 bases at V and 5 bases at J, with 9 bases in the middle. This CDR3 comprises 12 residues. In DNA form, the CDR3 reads TGTGCCAGCAGTTATCGACAAGATACGCAGTATTTT. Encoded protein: CASSYRQDTQYF.

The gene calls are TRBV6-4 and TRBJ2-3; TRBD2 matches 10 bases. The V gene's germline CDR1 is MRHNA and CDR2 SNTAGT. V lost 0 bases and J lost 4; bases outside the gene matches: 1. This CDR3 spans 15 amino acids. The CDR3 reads CASSDSLAGADTQYF. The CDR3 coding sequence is TGTGCCAGCAGTGACTCGCTAGCGGGAGCAGATACGCAGTATTTT.

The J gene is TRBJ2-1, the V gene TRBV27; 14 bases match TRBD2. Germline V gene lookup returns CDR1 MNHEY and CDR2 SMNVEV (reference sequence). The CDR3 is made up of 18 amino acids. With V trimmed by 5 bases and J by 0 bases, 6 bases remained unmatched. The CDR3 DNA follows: TGTGCCAGCAGTAACGGACTAGCGGGGGGCCCCTCCTACAATGAGCAGTTCTTC. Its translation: CASSNGLAGGPSYNEQFF.

DNA for the CDR3: TGTGCCAGCAGAGATCCACCCGGGACAGGTTATGGCTACACCTTC. This encodes CASRDPPGTGYGYTF. The rearrangement links TRBV6-5 to TRBJ1-2, with TRBD1 identical over 8 bases. The CDR3 is 15 residues long. The germline V gene has CDR1 MNHEY and CDR2 SVGAGI. J gave up 5 bases and V 6 bases, and 11 bases lay outside the gene matches.

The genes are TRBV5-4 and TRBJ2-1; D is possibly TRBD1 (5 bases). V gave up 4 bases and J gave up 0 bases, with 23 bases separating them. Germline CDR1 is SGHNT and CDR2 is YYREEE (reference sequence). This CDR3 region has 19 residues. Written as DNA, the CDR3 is TGTGCCAGCAGCCCGAACCAGGGCCCTCGGGCCCTCTCCTACAATGAGCAGTTCTTC. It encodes CASSPNQGPRALSYNEQFF.

The CDR3 nucleotides are TGTGCCAGCAGTGCACGTCCCGGGACAGGGACGGATGGCTACACCTTC. It translates to CASSARPGTGTDGYTF. V and J are TRBV2 and TRBJ1-2; TRBD1 matches 9 bases. Germline CDR1 and CDR2: SNHLY and FYNNEI. The CDR3 covers 16 residues. V trimming: 4 bases; J trimming: 6 bases; junction bases outside the gene matches: 12.

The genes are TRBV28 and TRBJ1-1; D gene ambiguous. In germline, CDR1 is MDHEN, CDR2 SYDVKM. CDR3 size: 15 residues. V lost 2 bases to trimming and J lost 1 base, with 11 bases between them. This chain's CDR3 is CASSLAPRGNTEAFF. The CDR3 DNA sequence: TGTGCCAGCAGTTTAGCCCCCCGGGGGAACACTGAAGCTTTCTTT.

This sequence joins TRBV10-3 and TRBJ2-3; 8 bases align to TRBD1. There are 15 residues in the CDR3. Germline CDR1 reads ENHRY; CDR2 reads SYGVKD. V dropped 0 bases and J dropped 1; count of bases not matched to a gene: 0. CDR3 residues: CAISESGQGTDTQYF. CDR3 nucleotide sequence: TGTGCCATCAGTGAGTCGGGACAGGGCACAGATACGCAGTATTTT.

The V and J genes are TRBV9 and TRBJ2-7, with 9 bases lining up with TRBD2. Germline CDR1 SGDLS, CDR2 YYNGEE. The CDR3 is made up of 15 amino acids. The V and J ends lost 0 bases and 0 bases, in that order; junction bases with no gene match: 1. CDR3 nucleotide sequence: TGTGCCAGCAGCGTAGAGCGGGAGGTCTCCTACGAGCAGTACTTC. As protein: CASSVEREVSYEQYF. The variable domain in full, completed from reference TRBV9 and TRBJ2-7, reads DSGVTQTPKHLITATGQRVTLRCSPRSGDLSVYWYQQSLDQGLQFLIQYYNGEERAKGNILERFSAQQFPDLHSELNLSSLELGDSALYFCASSVEREVSYEQYFGPGTRLTVT.

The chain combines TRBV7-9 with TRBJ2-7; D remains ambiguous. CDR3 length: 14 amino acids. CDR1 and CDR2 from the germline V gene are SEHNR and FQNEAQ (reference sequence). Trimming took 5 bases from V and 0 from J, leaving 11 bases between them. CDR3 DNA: TGTGCCAGCAGCCGAACAGAAATCTCCTACGAGCAGTACTTC. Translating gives CASSRTEISYEQYF.

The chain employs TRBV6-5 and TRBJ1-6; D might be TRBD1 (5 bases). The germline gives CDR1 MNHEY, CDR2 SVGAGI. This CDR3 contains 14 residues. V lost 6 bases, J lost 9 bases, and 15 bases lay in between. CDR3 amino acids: CASSRVGKISPLHF. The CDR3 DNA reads TGTGCCAGCAGCAGGGTGGGGAAGATTTCACCCCTCCACTTT.

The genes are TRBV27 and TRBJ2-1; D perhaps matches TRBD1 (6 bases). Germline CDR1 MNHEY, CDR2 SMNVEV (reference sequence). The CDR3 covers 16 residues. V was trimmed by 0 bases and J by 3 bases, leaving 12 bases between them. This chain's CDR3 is CASSLSGAGDYNEQFF. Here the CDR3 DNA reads TGTGCCAGCAGTTTATCCGGGGCAGGGGACTACAATGAGCAGTTCTTC.

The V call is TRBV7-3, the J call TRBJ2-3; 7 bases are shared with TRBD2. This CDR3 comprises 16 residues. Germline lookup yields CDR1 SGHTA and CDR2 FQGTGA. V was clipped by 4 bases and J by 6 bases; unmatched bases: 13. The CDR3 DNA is TGTGCCAGCAGCTCGGGTGGAGCGGGAAACGTTGATACGCAGTATTTT. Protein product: CASSSGGAGNVDTQYF.

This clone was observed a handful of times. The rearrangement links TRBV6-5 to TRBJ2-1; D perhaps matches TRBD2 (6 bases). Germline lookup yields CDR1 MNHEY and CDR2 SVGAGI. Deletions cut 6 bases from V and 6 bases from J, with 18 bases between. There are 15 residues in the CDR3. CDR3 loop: CASRGNGLTTNEQFF. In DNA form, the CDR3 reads TGTGCCAGCAGGGGGAATGGACTAACTACCAATGAGCAGTTCTTC.

The CDR3 loop is CASSLEDRWFGFTRELFF. The CDR3 nucleotides read TGCGCCAGCAGCTTAGAGGACAGGTGGTTTGGTTTTACCAGGGAGCTGTTTTTT. The chain combines TRBV5-1 with TRBJ2-2, with 7 bases matching TRBD1. With V trimmed by 2 bases and J by 9 bases, 19 bases remained unmatched. CDR1 and CDR2 from the germline V gene are SGHRS and YFSETQ. The CDR3 has 18 residues. Using reference TRBV5-1 and TRBJ2-2 for the parts outside the CDR3, the full variable domain is KAGVTQTPRYLIKTRGQQVTLSCSPISGHRSVSWYQQTPGQGLQFLFEYFSETQRNKGNFPGRFSGRQFSNSRSEMNVSTLELGDSALYLCASSLEDRWFGFTRELFFGEGSRLTVL.

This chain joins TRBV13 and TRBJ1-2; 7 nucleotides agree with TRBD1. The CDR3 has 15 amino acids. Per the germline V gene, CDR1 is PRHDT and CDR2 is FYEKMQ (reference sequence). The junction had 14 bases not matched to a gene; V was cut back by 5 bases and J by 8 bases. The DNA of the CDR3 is TGTGCCAGCAGCGGTTCGGGACAGCCTTTTTCAGGCTACACCTTC. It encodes CASSGSGQPFSGYTF.

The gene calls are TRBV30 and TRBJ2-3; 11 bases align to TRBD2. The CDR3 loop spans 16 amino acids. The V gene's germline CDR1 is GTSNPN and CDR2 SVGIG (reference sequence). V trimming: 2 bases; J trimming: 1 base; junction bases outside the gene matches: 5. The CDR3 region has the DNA TGTGCCTGGAGTACAAGTAGCGGGAGGGGCACAGATACGCAGTATTTT. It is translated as CAWSTSSGRGTDTQYF.

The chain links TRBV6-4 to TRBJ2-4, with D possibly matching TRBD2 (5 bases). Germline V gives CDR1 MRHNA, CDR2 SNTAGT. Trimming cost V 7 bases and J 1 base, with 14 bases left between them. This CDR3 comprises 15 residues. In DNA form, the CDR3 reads TGTGCCAGCACTACCGCTGGGGAGGCCAAAAACATTCAGTACTTC. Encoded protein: CASTTAGEAKNIQYF.

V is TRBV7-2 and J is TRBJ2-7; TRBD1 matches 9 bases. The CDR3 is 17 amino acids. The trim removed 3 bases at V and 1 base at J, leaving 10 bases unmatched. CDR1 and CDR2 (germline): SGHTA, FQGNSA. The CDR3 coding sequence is TGTGCCAGCAGCTTCAGTAGTTCCGGGACAGGGTCCTACGAGCAGTACTTC. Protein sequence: CASSFSSSGTGSYEQYF. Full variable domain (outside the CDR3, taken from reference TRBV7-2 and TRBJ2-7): GAGVSQSPSNKVTEKGKDVELRCDPISGHTALYWYRQSLGQGLEFLIYFQGNSAPDKSGLPSDRFSAERTGGSVSTLTIQRTQQEDSAVYLCASSFSSSGTGSYEQYFGPGTRLTVT.

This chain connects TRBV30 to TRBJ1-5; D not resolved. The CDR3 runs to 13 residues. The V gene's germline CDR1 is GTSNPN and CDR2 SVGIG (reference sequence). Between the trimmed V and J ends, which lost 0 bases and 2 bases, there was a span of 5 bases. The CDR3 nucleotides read TGTGCCTGGAGTGTAACACGCAATCAGCCCCAGCATTTT. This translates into CAWSVTRNQPQHF.

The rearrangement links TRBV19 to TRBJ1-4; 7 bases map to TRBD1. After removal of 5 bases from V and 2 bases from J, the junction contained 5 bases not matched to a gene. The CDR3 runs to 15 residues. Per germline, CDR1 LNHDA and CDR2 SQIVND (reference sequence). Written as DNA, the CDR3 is TGTGCCAGTAGTCCAGACAGGGTGACTAATGAAAAACTGTTTTTT. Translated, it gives CASSPDRVTNEKLFF.

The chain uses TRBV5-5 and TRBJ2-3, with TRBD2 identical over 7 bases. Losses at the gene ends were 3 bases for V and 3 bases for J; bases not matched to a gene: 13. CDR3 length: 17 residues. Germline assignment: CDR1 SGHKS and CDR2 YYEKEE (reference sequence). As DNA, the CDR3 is TGTGCCAGCAGCTCCTTTAGGGGTAGCGGGTGGACAGATACGCAGTATTTT. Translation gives CASSSFRGSGWTDTQYF.

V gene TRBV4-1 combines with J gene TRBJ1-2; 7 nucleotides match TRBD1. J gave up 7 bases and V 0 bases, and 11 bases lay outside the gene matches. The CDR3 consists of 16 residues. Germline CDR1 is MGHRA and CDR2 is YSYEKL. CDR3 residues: CASSQDSTGVLGGYTF. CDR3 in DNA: TGCGCCAGCAGCCAAGATAGCACAGGGGTTTTGGGTGGCTACACCTTC.